The present entry profiles one T cell receptor (beta chain) with its context. Its antigen is unidentified. 5' RACE with UMI labels generated the TRB cDNA libraries. TCRdb re-called the 5' RACE reads and catalogs CDR3 proteins one per entry, DNA excluded. The sample has approximately 47,000 distinct CDR3 sequences, and its top ten clones hold 2% to 3%. The CDR3 consists of 15 residues. CDR1 and CDR2 from the germline V gene are SGHRS and YFSETQ. This entry comes from a study of CXCR3-negative and CXCR3-positive naive CD8 T cells. Whole-study context: Libraries each contributed about 1.5 +/- 0.3 million TRB reads, for approximately 130 million in total. Study results and caveats: Hydrophobicity was higher for TRB CDR3s found in CXCR3-positive naive cells than in CXCR3-negative naive cells.

This chain joins TRBV5-1 and TRBJ2-1; checking the TCRdb D call of TRBD1 is not possible without DNA. The source of this sequence is a human donor in good health. Some clones in this sample may be carry-over from other donors' samples. The sequenced material came from naive CXCR3- CD8+ T cells from blood. Subset of the sample: CD45RO-CCR7+CD27+CD95- naive CD8+ T cells lacking CXCR3 (TNR3-). CDR3 in amino acids: CASSLSGTAYNEQFF.